Sequencing of this T cell receptor (beta chain) was carried out in a study of blood T cell repertoires in COVID-19. The authors' processing: Amplification of reference gene primers provided the estimated nucleated cell counts. Data came from immunoSEQ multiplex PCR; TCRdb stores just in-frame clones and leaves some out. From that table come the V and J calls and clone size; the DNA was used to work out D and trimming. Among 85,000 to 120,000 clones listed, roughly 86% were seen once. The CDR3 is 16 residues long. Per germline, CDR1 SGHTA and CDR2 FQGTGA. V lost 4 bases, J lost 2 bases, and 7 bases stayed unmatched.

This chain connects TRBV7-3 to TRBJ2-2; 7 bases are shared with TRBD1. This receptor was obtained from a man aged 35 to 55 with active or convalescent COVID-19. The sequenced sample was peripheral blood. CDR3 sequence reads: CASSSATGLNTGELFF. As DNA, the CDR3 is TGTGCCAGCAGCTCCGCGACAGGGCTTAACACCGGGGAGCTGTTTTTT.